A single sample is the source of the 20 T cell receptor beta chains below, sequenced in a study of blood T cells in healthy people across ages. For the second PCR, which ran for roughly 7 to 11 cycles, a sample-barcoded 5' primer and a J-beta primer mix were used. From the 5' RACE reads, TCRdb called clonotypes with MiXCR, one entry per CDR3 protein. The sample lists over 700,000 distinct CDR3 sequences; about 48% were seen once. What was sequenced was blood. The receptors come from a man older than 75 in good health.

CDR3 in DNA: TGTGCCAGCAGCGTGCCTGCAGGGGGCGAGGAGACCCAGTACTTC. It specifies CASSVPAGGEETQYF. The rearrangement joins TRBV9 to TRBJ2-7; TRBD1 matches at 8 bases. The J call may be faulty, since TRBJ2-5 better matches the DNA end. This CDR3 has 15 residues. Per the germline V gene, CDR1 is SGDLS and CDR2 is YYNGEE.

The chain is built from TRBV5-1 and TRBJ2-1; 9 bases agree with TRBD2. The CDR3 length is 18 residues. Germline assignment: CDR1 SGHRS and CDR2 YFSETQ. J gave up 4 bases and V 1 base, and 12 bases lay outside the gene matches. DNA of the CDR3: TGCGCCAGCAGCTTGCCTAGCGGGAACTACCGACCTTACAATGAGCAGTTCTTC. It codes for CASSLPSGNYRPYNEQFF.

This clonotype was picked up a small number of times. This chain joins TRBV27 and TRBJ2-1; 7 positions match TRBD2. The CDR3 runs 14 residues. The trim removed 9 bases at V and 4 bases at J, leaving 9 bases unmatched. CDR1 and CDR2 (germline): MNHEY, SMNVEV (reference sequence). The CDR3 here is CASTRTRGYNEQFF. The CDR3 DNA is TGTGCCAGTACTAGGACTAGGGGTTACAATGAGCAGTTCTTC.

This clonotype occurred many times. V is TRBV4-2 and J is TRBJ2-4; 9 bases are a match to TRBD1. The CDR3 consists of 16 residues. Germline CDR1 LGHNA, CDR2 YNFKEQ. V dropped 0 bases and J dropped 8; count of bases not matched to a gene: 8. DNA for the CDR3: TGTGCCAGCAGCCAAGAGGCGGGACAGGGTGTGGACATTCAGTACTTC. This encodes CASSQEAGQGVDIQYF.

The V call is TRBV6-1, the J call TRBJ2-6; D might be TRBD1 (6 bases). Germline-derived CDR1 and CDR2 are MNHNS and SASEGT. V was cut by 7 bases and J by 0 bases, with 19 bases left in between. The length of the CDR3 is 18 residues. CDR3: CASMTRQGRPSGANVLTF. The CDR3 DNA reads TGTGCCAGCATGACGAGGCAGGGGCGACCCTCTGGGGCCAACGTCCTGACTTTC.

The rearrangement uses TRBV5-1 and TRBJ2-1, with 10 bases aligning to TRBD1. Trimming at V came to 7 bases and at J to 2 bases, leaving 6 bases not matched to a gene. Looked up from germline, CDR1 is SGHRS and CDR2 is YFSETQ. The CDR3 has 15 amino acids. Here the CDR3 reads CASYPGTGAYNEQFF. The CDR3 DNA reads as TGCGCCAGCTACCCCGGGACAGGGGCCTACAATGAGCAGTTCTTC. The complete variable domain, with remaining parts taken from reference TRBV5-1 and TRBJ2-1, reads KAGVTQTPRYLIKTRGQQVTLSCSPISGHRSVSWYQQTPGQGLQFLFEYFSETQRNKGNFPGRFSGRQFSNSRSEMNVSTLELGDSALYLCASYPGTGAYNEQFFGPGTRLTVL.

This clonotype has just a few counts. The CDR3 here is CAISESVRDQYF. The CDR3 DNA is TGTGCCATCAGTGAGTCGGTGAGGGACCAGTACTTC. V usage is TRBV10-3 and J usage is TRBJ2-7, with D possibly being TRBD1 or TRBD2 (5 bases each). V lost 0 bases and J lost 10, with 10 bases in between. The CDR3 length is 12 residues. Germline V gene lookup returns CDR1 ENHRY and CDR2 SYGVKD.

V is TRBV20-1 and J is TRBJ2-4; D may match TRBD1 or TRBD2 (5 bases each). The end of the DNA is better explained by TRBJ2-7, so the J call may be wrong. There are 15 residues in the CDR3. CDR1 and CDR2 (germline): DFQATT, SNEGSKA (reference sequence). The CDR3 sequence is CSARDPRQGANEQYF. CDR3 coding DNA: TGCAGTGCTAGAGATCCCAGGCAGGGAGCCAACGAGCAGTACTTC.

The gene calls are TRBV28 and TRBJ2-1; no firm D call. CDR3 length: 15 residues. CDR1 is MDHEN, CDR2 SYDVKM, per germline. The V end lost 3 bases, the J end lost 4 bases, and 13 bases lay between the germline ends. The CDR3 DNA sequence: TGTGCCAGCAGTTTTGCACCCGTTAGGTACAATGAGCAGTTCTTC. Its translation is CASSFAPVRYNEQFF.

The V and J genes are TRBV28 and TRBJ2-1, with D unclear. Germline V CDR1 and CDR2: MDHEN, SYDVKM. CDR3 length: 15 amino acids. V was pared by 2 bases and J by 2 bases, with 10 bases between. CDR3 loop: CASSLPGRTYNEQFF. In DNA form, the CDR3 reads TGTGCCAGCAGTTTACCAGGCAGGACCTACAATGAGCAGTTCTTC.

This clonotype was picked up a small number of times. The V and J genes are TRBV10-3 and TRBJ2-1, with TRBD1 matching over 11 bases. The CDR3 is 15 residues long. The V and J ends lost 5 bases and 4 bases, in that order; junction bases with no gene match: 4. Germline V gene data show CDR1 as ENHRY and CDR2 as SYGVKD. The CDR3 DNA reads TGTGCCATCAGTCCCGGGACAGGGGGGTACAATGAGCAGTTCTTC. This gives the protein CAISPGTGGYNEQFF.

The chain joins TRBV6-1 to TRBJ1-5; D perhaps matches TRBD1 (6 bases). From germline, CDR1 is MNHNS and CDR2 SASEGT. The V and J ends lost 4 bases and 6 bases respectively, with 19 bases between them. CDR3 length: 16 amino acids. Written as DNA, the CDR3 is TGTGCCAGCAGTGGAATAGCACAGGGCTGGAGTCAGCCCCAGCATTTT. It translates to CASSGIAQGWSQPQHF.

The chain uses TRBV28 and TRBJ2-4; 8 bases fit TRBD1. This CDR3 is 13 amino acids long. In germline, CDR1 is MDHEN, CDR2 SYDVKM. The ends lost 5 bases at V and 11 bases at J; junction bases unmatched: 8. The CDR3 nucleotides are TGTGCCAGCAGTGCCCACAGGGGGTACGTTCAGTACTTC. Amino acids: CASSAHRGYVQYF.

The chain uses TRBV5-1 and TRBJ1-6; 12 nucleotides line up with TRBD1. V was pared by 4 bases and J by 14 bases, with 10 bases of the junction left unmatched. This CDR3 has 15 amino acids. Germline V CDR1 and CDR2: SGHRS, YFSETQ. The CDR3 region is CASSVTGTGGESLHF. CDR3 DNA sequence: TGCGCCAGCAGCGTGACCGGGACAGGGGGCGAATCCCTCCACTTT.

The chain couples TRBV29-1 to TRBJ2-2; possible D gene TRBD2, 6 bases. Trimming pared 5 bases from V and 7 bases from J, leaving 14 bases between. Germline CDR1 reads SQVTM; CDR2 reads ANQGSEA. The CDR3 extends over 13 amino acids. The CDR3 loop reads CSVRQGSGGELFF. CDR3 nucleotides: TGCAGCGTTCGGCAGGGTAGCGGCGGGGAGCTGTTTTTT.

This clonotype has only a few counts. The gene calls are TRBV2 and TRBJ1-4, with D possibly TRBD1 on 5 matching bases. Germline CDR1 SNHLY, CDR2 FYNNEI. V was shortened by 7 bases and J by 1 base, with 10 bases between the two germline ends. This CDR3 comprises 14 residues. The CDR3 is CASTQGITNEKLFF. CDR3 DNA sequence: TGTGCCAGCACCCAGGGAATAACTAATGAAAAACTGTTTTTT.

The rearrangement links TRBV7-2 to TRBJ2-3; possible D gene TRBD2, 5 bases. Between the trimmed V and J ends, which lost 2 bases and 2 bases, there was a span of 11 bases. Germline CDR1 reads SGHTA; CDR2 reads FQGNSA. The CDR3 totals 15 residues. The chain's CDR3 is CASSLKAGPTDTQYF. The CDR3 DNA reads as TGTGCCAGCAGCTTAAAGGCGGGTCCCACAGATACGCAGTATTTT.

This clonotype was seen just once. This chain joins TRBV20-1 and TRBJ2-1; TRBD2 is a possible D gene (6 bases). Germline V lookup: CDR1 DFQATT, CDR2 SNEGSKA (reference sequence). This CDR3 region has 15 residues. The V end lost 3 bases, the J end lost 9 bases, and 21 bases lay between the germline ends. The CDR3 DNA follows: TGCAGTGCTAGCACCGGGACTGGGGCCAACCGTGAGCAGTTCTTC. Residues: CSASTGTGANREQFF.

This clonotype showed up just once. This chain links TRBV7-2 with TRBJ2-7; D is unclear. CDR3 size: 15 residues. Germline CDR1 reads SGHTA; CDR2 reads FQGNSA. V lost 5 bases, J lost 2 bases, and 16 bases lay in between. The CDR3 sequence: CASSPRRGRTYEQYF. For the CDR3, the DNA is TGTGCCAGCAGCCCCCGCCGAGGCAGGACCTACGAGCAGTACTTC.

The V and J genes are TRBV7-9 and TRBJ2-7; 13 positions agree with TRBD2. This CDR3 has 15 amino acids. In germline, CDR1 is SEHNR, CDR2 FQNEAQ (reference sequence). J lost 6 bases, V lost 7 bases, and 9 bases had no gene match. CDR3 in DNA: TGTGCCAGCATCCACCCGACTAGCGGGAGGAGCGAGCAGTACTTC. It yields the protein CASIHPTSGRSEQYF.